The 30 T cell receptor beta chains listed next were all sequenced from one sample in a study of T-cell reconstitution after alpha-beta-depleted transplantation in children. Preparation of the TCRbeta library was carried out with unique molecular identifiers. TCRdb re-called the PCR reads with MiXCR, one entry per CDR3 protein. Of a few hundred thousand distinct CDR3 sequences in the sample, under 20% were seen once. This specimen was PBMCs, mostly from graft donor cells, taken 360 days after TCRalphabeta/CD19-depleted stem cell transplant. These receptors were obtained from a boy younger than two who had a stem cell transplant for Wiskott-Aldrich syndrome, so the T cells may come from the graft donor.

In DNA form, the CDR3 reads TGCAGCGTAACAGGGAAGGCCTACAATGAGCAGTTCTTC. It encodes CSVTGKAYNEQFF. The genes are TRBV20-1 and TRBJ2-1; weak D call: TRBD1 (6 bases). This CDR3 has 13 amino acids. CDR1 and CDR2 (germline): DFQATT, SNEGSKA (reference sequence).

The V and J genes are TRBV20-1 and TRBJ2-5; no clear D. Trimming stripped 5 bases from V and 4 bases from J, with 14 bases between. The CDR3 has 13 residues. Germline V gene lookup returns CDR1 DFQATT and CDR2 SNEGSKA (reference sequence). DNA for the CDR3: TGCAGTGCTCGATATTCCCTACTAGAGACCCAGTACTTC. Amino acids: CSARYSLLETQYF.

A few counts support this clonotype. The V gene is TRBV7-2, the J gene TRBJ2-5; 13 bases are shared with TRBD2. The trim removed 1 base at V and 2 bases at J, leaving 4 bases unmatched. CDR3 length: 17 amino acids. Germline CDR1 is SGHTA and CDR2 is FQGNSA. The CDR3, as DNA: TGTGCCAGCAGCTTAGTAGAGGGACTAGCGGGGCAAGAGACCCAGTACTTC. Its translation is CASSLVEGLAGQETQYF.

This clonotype was observed a handful of times. The chain couples TRBV29-1 to TRBJ2-6; no firm D call. The V end was cut by 4 bases, the J end by 0 bases, with 13 bases between. From germline, CDR1 is SQVTM and CDR2 ANQGSEA. The CDR3 extends over 16 amino acids. CDR3 in amino acids: CSVAPDADSGANVLTF. CDR3 bases: TGCAGCGTTGCCCCGGACGCAGACTCTGGGGCCAACGTCCTGACTTTC.

This clonotype was seen a few times. J is TRBJ2-7 and V is TRBV12-3 or TRBV12-4, with D maybe TRBD2 (6 bases). V lost 5 bases and J 4 bases, leaving 18 bases between the germline ends. The CDR3 extends over 15 amino acids. The CDR3 loop is CASSAPGLKGYEQYF. The CDR3 coding sequence is TGTGCCAGCAGTGCTCCGGGACTCAAGGGGTACGAGCAGTACTTC.

This CDR3 is CASTQTVLGNTEAFF. CDR3 coding DNA: TGTGCCAGTACCCAGACTGTCCTGGGCAACACTGAAGCTTTCTTT. The V gene is TRBV19, the J gene TRBJ1-1; no reliable D call. CDR1 LNHDA and CDR2 SQIVND come from the germline V gene (reference sequence). The CDR3 is 15 residues long. V lost 7 bases and J lost 2, with 17 bases in between.

The CDR3 DNA sequence: TGTGCCAGCAGCTTACGACTAGCGTACTCCTACAATGAGCAGTTCTTC. Its translation: CASSLRLAYSYNEQFF. The chain is built from TRBV5-6 and TRBJ2-1, with 8 bases fitting TRBD2. The trim removed 2 bases at V and 0 bases at J, leaving 4 bases unmatched. This CDR3 contains 16 residues. Germline values: CDR1 SGHDT, CDR2 YYEEEE. Looking up the rest from reference TRBV5-6 and TRBJ2-1 gives the full variable domain: DAGVTQSPTHLIKTRGQQVTLRCSPKSGHDTVSWYQQALGQGPQFIFQYYEEEERQRGNFPDRFSGHQFPNYSSELNVNALLLGDSALYLCASSLRLAYSYNEQFFGPGTRLTVL.

Many counts were recorded for this clonotype. The CDR3 coding sequence is TGCGCCAGCAGCCAAGTAGCGGGGGGATATTACGAGCAGTACTTC. The encoded protein is CASSQVAGGYYEQYF. V is TRBV4-1 and J is TRBJ2-7, with 10 nucleotides matching TRBD2. This CDR3 has 15 amino acids. The J segment lost 4 bases and the V segment lost 1 base, leaving 4 bases of the junction unmatched. CDR1 is MGHRA and CDR2 is YSYEKL in the germline V gene.

This clonotype was counted only a few times. As DNA, the CDR3 is TGCGCCAGCAGCCAAGGGGGAGGGCTTTGGACAGATACGCAGTATTTT. It codes for CASSQGGGLWTDTQYF. The chain couples TRBV4-1 to TRBJ2-3; TRBD2 matches 7 bases. The germline gives CDR1 MGHRA, CDR2 YSYEKL. The CDR3 is made up of 16 amino acids. V was pared by 1 base and J by 3 bases, with 7 bases of the junction left unmatched.

This chain connects TRBV12-3 or TRBV12-4 to TRBJ2-4; D possibly corresponds to TRBD1 (6 bases). Trimming removed 7 bases at V and 1 base at J, with 17 bases between. The CDR3 sequence is 16 residues long. The CDR3 DNA is TGTGCCAGCACCAATCAGGGGAAAGAGGCCAAAAACATTCAGTACTTC. Residues: CASTNQGKEAKNIQYF.

The table lists this clonotype with a few counts. This chain uses TRBV7-9 with TRBJ2-2; D gene ambiguous. The germline V gene encodes CDR1 SEHNR and CDR2 FQNEAQ (reference sequence). There are 16 residues in the CDR3. V lost 1 base and J 2 bases, leaving 11 bases between the germline ends. This CDR3 reads CASSLGAKLNTGELFF. The CDR3 coding sequence is TGTGCCAGCAGCTTAGGTGCGAAGCTAAACACCGGGGAGCTGTTTTTT. Full variable domain (remainder filled in from reference TRBV7-9 and TRBJ2-2): DTGVSQNPRHKITKRGQNVTFRCDPISEHNRLYWYRQTLGQGPEFLTYFQNEAQLEKSRLLSDRFSAERPKGSFSTLEIQRTEQGDSAMYLCASSLGAKLNTGELFFGEGSRLTVL.

This clonotype was picked up a small number of times. The gene calls are TRBV2 and TRBJ2-2; D is possibly TRBD1 or TRBD2 (5 bases each). V was trimmed by 7 bases and J by 2 bases, leaving 14 bases between them. The CDR3 has 15 amino acids. Germline CDR1 SNHLY, CDR2 FYNNEI. CDR3 sequence reads: CASTSIRGNTGELFF. The CDR3 DNA sequence: TGTGCCAGCACCAGCATACGGGGCAACACCGGGGAGCTGTTTTTT.

In this sample, this clonotype turned up a few times. The rearrangement uses TRBV5-1 and TRBJ1-1; weak D call: TRBD1 (5 bases). Looked up from germline, CDR1 is SGHRS and CDR2 is YFSETQ. Trimming shortened V by 2 bases and J by 1 base, and 12 bases separated the two germline ends. CDR3 size: 15 residues. The CDR3 loop is CASSFLQEGNTEAFF. The CDR3 DNA reads as TGCGCCAGCAGCTTCCTACAGGAAGGGAACACTGAAGCTTTCTTT. The variable domain in full, with the rest retrieved from reference TRBV5-1 and TRBJ1-1, is KAGVTQTPRYLIKTRGQQVTLSCSPISGHRSVSWYQQTPGQGLQFLFEYFSETQRNKGNFPGRFSGRQFSNSRSEMNVSTLELGDSALYLCASSFLQEGNTEAFFGQGTRLTVV.

The table lists this clonotype with a few counts. This chain uses TRBV11-2 with TRBJ2-3; D is unclear. The CDR3 consists of 13 residues. Between the trimmed V and J ends, which lost 3 bases and 10 bases, there was a span of 14 bases. The V gene's germline CDR1 is SGHAT and CDR2 FQNNGV. The CDR3 reads CASSFVLGRPQYF. CDR3 coding DNA: TGTGCCAGCAGCTTCGTGCTGGGTCGTCCGCAGTATTTT.

The CDR3 loop reads CASSLAPLAGGPWTGELFF. The CDR3 region has the DNA TGTGCCAGCAGCTTAGCCCCTCTAGCGGGAGGGCCATGGACCGGGGAGCTGTTTTTT. The J gene is TRBJ2-2, the V gene TRBV7-2; 12 nucleotides line up with TRBD2. Germline-derived CDR1 and CDR2 are SGHTA and FQGNSA. Trimming took 0 bases from V and 5 from J; bases not matched to a gene: 10. The CDR3 length is 19 residues.

This clonotype has only a few counts. For the CDR3, the DNA is TGTGCCAGCAGTTTAAGGGTTTGGACTAGCGGGGCAGATACGCAGTATTTT. This gives the protein CASSLRVWTSGADTQYF. The chain carries TRBV12-3 or TRBV12-4 and TRBJ2-3; TRBD2 agrees at 12 bases. J gave up 4 bases and V 2 bases, and 7 bases lay outside the gene matches. The CDR3 spans 17 residues.

This clonotype was picked up many times. This chain uses TRBV13 with TRBJ2-7; unclear D gene. This CDR3 comprises 15 residues. Germline CDR1 and CDR2: PRHDT and FYEKMQ (reference sequence). V was pared by 0 bases and J by 6 bases, with 15 bases between. The CDR3 DNA is TGTGCCAGCAGCTTAGGAATTTTTGGAGTGAGCGAGCAGTACTTC. Amino acids: CASSLGIFGVSEQYF.

This clonotype was seen a few times. The J gene is TRBJ2-3, the V gene TRBV4-2; 13 bases agree with TRBD2. The germline CDR1 and CDR2 sequences are LGHNA and YNFKEQ. V was pared by 0 bases and J by 3 bases, with 3 bases of the junction left unmatched. CDR3 length equals 17 residues. CDR3: CASSQERTSGGTDTQYF. The CDR3 nucleotides are TGTGCCAGCAGCCAAGAACGGACTAGCGGGGGTACAGATACGCAGTATTTT.

J is TRBJ1-4 and V is TRBV11-2; perhaps TRBD1 as D (6 bases). Germline loops: CDR1 SGHAT, CDR2 FQNNGV. V lost 4 bases and J 5 bases, leaving 17 bases between the germline ends. The CDR3 runs to 16 residues. CDR3 in amino acids: CASSYLRGQLNEKLFF. DNA for the CDR3: TGTGCCAGCAGCTACCTGAGAGGACAGCTAAATGAAAAACTGTTTTTT.

A few counts support this clonotype. The chain links TRBV20-1 to TRBJ2-7; D might be TRBD1 or TRBD2, each matching 5 bases. Germline V gene data show CDR1 as DFQATT and CDR2 as SNEGSKA (reference sequence). The CDR3 length is 12 residues. With 4 bases removed from V and 5 bases from J, the gap between germline ends came to 12 bases. The CDR3: CSATTGTDEQYF. CDR3 bases: TGCAGTGCTACGACGGGGACGGACGAGCAGTACTTC.

V usage is TRBV7-9 and J usage is TRBJ2-3, with TRBD2 matching over 8 bases. The CDR3 extends over 16 amino acids. The V and J ends lost 5 bases and 3 bases, in that order; junction bases with no gene match: 10. Germline CDR1 SEHNR, CDR2 FQNEAQ (reference sequence). The CDR3 nucleotides read TGTGCCAGCAGCGAACCAGCGGGAGTTTGGACAGATACGCAGTATTTT. This translates into CASSEPAGVWTDTQYF.

This clonotype has just a few counts. The V and J genes are TRBV12-3 or TRBV12-4 and TRBJ2-6; 9 nucleotides match TRBD1. The CDR3 loop spans 13 amino acids. V lost 3 bases to trimming and J lost 10 bases; unmatched junction nucleotides: 1. The CDR3 DNA follows: TGTGCCAGCAGTTTGGGACAGGGTAACGTCCTGACTTTC. Its translation is CASSLGQGNVLTF.

This clonotype was seen a handful of times. The chain combines TRBV19 with TRBJ2-1; tentatively, D is TRBD1 (6 bases). The germline V gene encodes CDR1 LNHDA and CDR2 SQIVND (reference sequence). The CDR3 extends over 15 amino acids. V gave up 5 bases and J gave up 8 bases, with 19 bases separating them. In DNA, the CDR3 is TGTGCCAGTAGTGTTACAGGGTGGGCTATTGATGAGCAGTTCTTC. Its protein product is CASSVTGWAIDEQFF.

CDR3 in amino acids: CASGDRYNEQFF. Written as DNA, the CDR3 is TGTGCCAGCGGAGACAGATACAATGAGCAGTTCTTC. This chain uses TRBV7-9 with TRBJ2-1; tentative D call: TRBD1 (5 bases). Per germline, CDR1 SEHNR and CDR2 FQNEAQ (reference sequence). There are 12 residues in the CDR3. Trimming shortened V by 8 bases and J by 4 bases, and 9 bases separated the two germline ends.

V and J are TRBV6-2 or TRBV6-3 and TRBJ2-7; D is unresolved. The V gene lost 6 bases and the J gene lost 4 bases, with 19 bases spanning the gap. Germline CDR1 is MNHEY and CDR2 is SVGEGT. This CDR3 contains 15 residues. CDR3: CASRLRRLPLYEQYF. CDR3 in DNA: TGTGCCAGCAGACTCCGGAGATTACCCTTGTACGAGCAGTACTTC.

The rearrangement joins TRBV5-1 to TRBJ2-1, with 10 bases aligning to TRBD2. This CDR3 has 15 amino acids. The germline V gene encodes CDR1 SGHRS and CDR2 YFSETQ. Germline trimming cut 1 base from V and 9 bases from J; bases unmatched to any gene: 7. The CDR3 DNA sequence: TGCGCCAGCAGCTTGACGCTAGCGGGAGAAGGTGAGCAGTTCTTC. It specifies CASSLTLAGEGEQFF.

This clonotype turned up a few times. This rearrangement joins TRBV27 to TRBJ2-5; D may be TRBD1 (5 bases). Trimming left V 4 bases short and J 2 bases short, with 17 bases between. CDR1 is MNHEY and CDR2 is SMNVEV in the germline V gene (reference sequence). This CDR3 comprises 16 residues. The CDR3 here is CASSSRAGKGQETQYF. CDR3 nucleotides: TGTGCCAGCAGTTCCCGGGCAGGGAAGGGGCAAGAGACCCAGTACTTC.

This clonotype was observed at least ten times. The V gene is TRBV25-1, the J gene TRBJ2-3, with D hard to call. V shed 4 bases and J shed 6 bases, with 5 bases lying between them. This CDR3 has 11 residues. Germline CDR1 and CDR2: MGHDK and SYGVNS. In nucleotides, the CDR3 is TGTGCCAGCAGTGGCCTGGATACGCAGTATTTT. Its protein is CASSGLDTQYF.

This clonotype has just a few counts. The rearrangement joins TRBV12-3 or TRBV12-4 to TRBJ2-1, with D possibly TRBD2 on 6 matching bases. V was trimmed by 1 base and J by 4 bases, leaving 14 bases between them. The CDR3 contains 16 residues. CDR3: CASSLVGKGLYNEQFF. The CDR3 DNA follows: TGTGCCAGCAGTTTAGTCGGTAAGGGACTGTACAATGAGCAGTTCTTC.

The chain is built from TRBV7-2 and TRBJ2-7; D not certain. Trimming removed 3 bases from V and 3 bases from J, with 12 bases in between. Germline CDR1 reads SGHTA; CDR2 reads FQGNSA. This CDR3 has 14 amino acids. This CDR3 is CASSFGARDYEQYF. The CDR3, as DNA: TGTGCCAGCAGCTTTGGAGCACGCGACTACGAGCAGTACTTC.